The rows below give T cell receptor beta chains drawn from one sample of a study of neoadjuvant anti-PD-1 for oral cavity cancer. Repertoires were generated with immunoSEQ multiplex PCR, while TCRdb's copy carries only in-frame clones and drops some. Found here are over 11,000 clones, around 72% of them singletons; the top ten hold approximately 2.8%. The sequences come from PBMCs, collected after nivolumab (anti-PD-1) treatment. These receptors originate from a person between 35 and 79 years old with oral cavity squamous cell carcinoma. Both conserved end residues are part of each CDR3. D genes are given only for firm matches. Clone size is stated in some rows and not others, as once, few, many or a class when expanded.

cdr3_nt cdr3_aa j_call d_call clone_size v_call
TGTGCCAGTAGTATAGTTTTTCAGGGGCCCTACGAGCAGTACTTC CASSIVFQGPYEQYF TRBJ2-7 . . TRBV19
TGCGCCAGCAGCTTGGAGGCTAGCGGGACGTTCACAGATACGCAGTATTTT CASSLEASGTFTDTQYF TRBJ2-3 TRBD2 . TRBV5-1
TGTGCCAGCAGCCCATCGTGGGCGGAGTCAGATACGCAGTATTTT CASSPSWAESDTQYF TRBJ2-3 . . TRBV7-3
TGTGCCAGTAGTGCTACGGCGGGAGGGCCAGGTGAGCAGTACTTC CASSATAGGPGEQYF TRBJ2-7 TRBD2 . TRBV19
TGCAGCGCTCAGGGTATTTCCAGGTTCGGGGAGCTGTTTTTT CSAQGISRFGELFF TRBJ2-2 . few TRBV29-1
TGTGCCATCAGTGGACTAGCGGTCACAGATACGCAGTATTTT CAISGLAVTDTQYF TRBJ2-3 TRBD2 . TRBV10-3
TGTGCCAGCAGTCCACCCCCGGGACAGGGAAATGAAAAACTGTTTTTT CASSPPPGQGNEKLFF TRBJ1-4 TRBD1 . TRBV2
TGTGCCAGCGAGAGGACAGGGGGCGCCGAGCAGTACTTC CASERTGGAEQYF TRBJ2-7 TRBD1 once TRBV7-9
TGTGCCAGCAGCTCCGGGACTAGCGGCTACGAGCAGTACTTC CASSSGTSGYEQYF TRBJ2-7 TRBD2 . TRBV7-9
TGTGCCAGCAGCGTAGGAAGGGGCCCCTACAATGAGCAGTTCTTC CASSVGRGPYNEQFF TRBJ2-1 . once TRBV9